A selection of T cell receptor beta chains follows, all from one sample in a study of T-cell reconstitution after alpha-beta-depleted transplantation in children. TCRdb re-analysed the PCR reads in MiXCR, keeping a single row per CDR3 protein. The sample lists 490,000 or so distinct CDR3 sequences, approximately 12% occurring once. The sequences come from PBMCs from the stem cell graft donor, collected from the stem cell graft. The receptors were sampled from a human donor who donated a stem cell graft to a child with combined immunodeficiency. CDR3s include the opening cysteine and the closing phenylalanine or tryptophan. D genes are given only for firm matches. Clone size is shown for a subset of rows, as once, few, many or a class of expanded clone.

j_gene,v_gene,d_gene,len,abundance,CDR3nt,CDR3aa
TRBJ2-5,TRBV5-5,TRBD1,15,many,TGTGCCAGCAGCTTGTATCCACAGGGGCAGGAGACCCAGTACTTC,CASSLYPQGQETQYF
TRBJ2-1,TRBV7-2,TRBD2,14,NA,TGTGCCAGCAGCCCCTCTAGCGGGTACAATGAGCAGTTCTTC,CASSPSSGYNEQFF
TRBJ2-7,TRBV27,NA,14,NA,TGTGCCAGCAGTTCCCTGGTGGGGATCTACGAGCAGTACTTC,CASSSLVGIYEQYF
TRBJ2-5,TRBV20-1,TRBD2,14,many,TGCAGTGCTGATAGCGGGAGGGGAGTGGAGACCCAGTACTTC,CSADSGRGVETQYF
TRBJ2-1,TRBV6-5,NA,14,many,TGTGCCAGCACGATTAAGGGGTCCTACAATGAGCAGTTCTTC,CASTIKGSYNEQFF
TRBJ2-7,TRBV20-1,NA,13,many,TGCAGTGCTAGAGTCGGGGTAGTCTACGAGCAGTACTTC,CSARVGVVYEQYF
TRBJ2-1,TRBV6-2/TRBV6-3,NA,13,many,TGTGCCAGCAGTTCCGGGAAAAGCTATGAGCAGTTCTTC,CASSSGKSYEQFF
TRBJ2-1,TRBV7-2,TRBD2,14,few,TGTGCCAGCAGCTTAGTAGGAGGGGACTACCTTCAGTTCTTC,CASSLVGGDYLQFF
TRBJ1-2,TRBV20-1,TRBD1,13,many,TGCAGTGCTTCGGACAGGGATCACTATGGCTACACCTTC,CSASDRDHYGYTF
TRBJ1-6,TRBV10-3,TRBD1,14,few,TGTGCCATCAGACAGGGGGCTGATAATTCACCCCTCCACTTT,CAIRQGADNSPLHF
TRBJ2-1,TRBV5-1,TRBD2,15,few,TGCGCCAGCGATAGCGGGCGGGAGGGTTACAATGAGCAGTTCTTC,CASDSGREGYNEQFF
TRBJ2-1,TRBV28,TRBD1,13,NA,TGTGCCAGCATAACAGGGGGTTACAATGAGCAGTTCTTC,CASITGGYNEQFF
TRBJ2-1,TRBV13,NA,12,NA,TGTGCCTCACAACTTCACCTCAATGAGCAGTTCTTC,CASQLHLNEQFF
TRBJ2-3,TRBV29-1,TRBD1,14,many,TGCAGCGTTGAAGCGACAGGGGGCTCAGATACGCAGTATTTT,CSVEATGGSDTQYF
TRBJ2-1,TRBV5-1,TRBD2,16,NA,TGCGCCAGCAGCTTGGTTCTTAGCGGGGGATACAATGAGCAGTTCTTC,CASSLVLSGGYNEQFF
TRBJ1-1,TRBV7-9,NA,12,many,TGTGCCAGCAGCTTAGGGACAGCAGAAGCTTTCTTT,CASSLGTAEAFF
TRBJ2-1,TRBV28,NA,13,few,TGTGCCAGCAGCCACCGGGACTACAATGAGCAGTTCTTC,CASSHRDYNEQFF
TRBJ1-1,TRBV29-1,TRBD1,14,NA,TGCAGCGCCCGACAGGGTTTGAGTCGCACTGAAGCTTTCTTT,CSARQGLSRTEAFF
TRBJ2-7,TRBV11-3,NA,14,few,TGTGCCAGCAGCTTAGGGCGGGCCAACTACGAGCAGTACTTC,CASSLGRANYEQYF
TRBJ2-7,TRBV7-2,TRBD2,19,many,TGTGCCAGCAGCTTAAGCTATAGCGGGGACCCGGAATGGCGCTACGAGCAGTACTTC,CASSLSYSGDPEWRYEQYF
TRBJ2-3,TRBV9,NA,13,many,TGTGCCAGCAGCCCAACCCCCACAGATACGCAGTATTTT,CASSPTPTDTQYF
TRBJ2-1,TRBV11-2,NA,16,NA,TGTGCCAGCAGCTTATTGGGGGCGAGCTCCTACAATGAGCAGTTCTTC,CASSLLGASSYNEQFF
TRBJ1-1,TRBV3-1,TRBD1,16,few,TGTGCCAGCAGCGACCGGACAGGACCGGGGAGCACTGAAGCTTTCTTT,CASSDRTGPGSTEAFF
TRBJ2-1,TRBV20-1,TRBD2,14,few,TGCAGTGCCCACGGGGTCGCGGGAGTAGGGGAGCAGTTCTTC,CSAHGVAGVGEQFF
TRBJ2-3,TRBV3-1,NA,13,many,TGTGCCAGCAGCCAAGCCGTCACAGATACGCAGTATTTT,CASSQAVTDTQYF
TRBJ1-2,TRBV9,NA,14,NA,TGTGCCAGCAGCGTAGGCGCAGGGCACTATGGCTACACCTTC,CASSVGAGHYGYTF